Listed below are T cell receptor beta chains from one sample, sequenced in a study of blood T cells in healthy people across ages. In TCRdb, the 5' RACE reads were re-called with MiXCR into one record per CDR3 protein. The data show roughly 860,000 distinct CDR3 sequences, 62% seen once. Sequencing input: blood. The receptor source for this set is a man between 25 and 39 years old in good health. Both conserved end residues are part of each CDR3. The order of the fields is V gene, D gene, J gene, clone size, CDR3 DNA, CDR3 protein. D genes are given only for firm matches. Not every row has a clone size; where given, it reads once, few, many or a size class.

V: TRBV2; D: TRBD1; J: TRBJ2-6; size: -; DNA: TGTGCCACCGAGACAGGGACAGGGGCCAACGTCCTGACTTTC; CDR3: CATETGTGANVLTF
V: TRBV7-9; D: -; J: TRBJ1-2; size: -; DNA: TGTGCCAGCAGCGAAGACAGCTATGGCTACACCTTC; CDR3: CASSEDSYGYTF
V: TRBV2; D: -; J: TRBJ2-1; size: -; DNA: TGTGCCAGCAGTGTTTACGAGCAGTTCTTC; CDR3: CASSVYEQFF
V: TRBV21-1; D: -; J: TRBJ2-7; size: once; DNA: TGTGCCAGCAGCAAAGAGGAGGGGTCCGCCTCCTACGAGCAGTACTTC; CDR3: CASSKEEGSASYEQYF
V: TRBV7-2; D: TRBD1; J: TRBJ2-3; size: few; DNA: TGTGCCAGCAGCTTAGGACAGGGGGCGCGCGCAGATACGCAGTATTTT; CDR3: CASSLGQGARADTQYF
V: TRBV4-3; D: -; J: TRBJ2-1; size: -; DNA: TGCGCCAGCAGCCAAGATACGGGTTGGAATGAGCAGTTCTTC; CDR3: CASSQDTGWNEQFF
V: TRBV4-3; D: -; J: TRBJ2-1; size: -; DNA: TGCGCCAGCAGCCAAGAAACGGCAGCCTCCTACAATGAGCAGTTCTTC; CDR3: CASSQETAASYNEQFF
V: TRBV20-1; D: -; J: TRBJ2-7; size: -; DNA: TGCAGTGCTAGAGAAGGGGGAAATAACTACGAGCAGTACTTC; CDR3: CSAREGGNNYEQYF
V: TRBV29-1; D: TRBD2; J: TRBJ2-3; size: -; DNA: TGCGGCGTTGAATATGGTAGCGGGACAGATACGCAGTATTTT; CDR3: CGVEYGSGTDTQYF
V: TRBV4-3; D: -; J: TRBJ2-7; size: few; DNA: TGCGCCAGCAGCCAAGATGGGCAATCCTACGAGCAGTACTTC; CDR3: CASSQDGQSYEQYF
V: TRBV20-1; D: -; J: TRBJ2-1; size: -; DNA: TGCAGTTCCTCCCCCCTCGGAGGCCCTATCGAGCAGTTCTTC; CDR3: CSSSPLGGPIEQFF
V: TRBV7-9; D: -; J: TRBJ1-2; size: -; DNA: TGTGCCAGCAGCTTAGCCGGACTCCTCTATGGCTACACCTTC; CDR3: CASSLAGLLYGYTF
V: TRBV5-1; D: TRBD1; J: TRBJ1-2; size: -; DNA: TGCGCCAGTAACCCGGACAGGGGGCGCGGTGGCTACACCTTC; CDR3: CASNPDRGRGGYTF
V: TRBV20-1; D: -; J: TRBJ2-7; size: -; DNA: TGCAGTGCTAGAGAAGACAGGACCTACGAGCAGTACTTC; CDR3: CSAREDRTYEQYF
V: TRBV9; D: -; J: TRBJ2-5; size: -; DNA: TGTGCCAGCAGCGTAGACTTTAATTTGGATGAGCAGTACTTC; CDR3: CASSVDFNLDEQYF
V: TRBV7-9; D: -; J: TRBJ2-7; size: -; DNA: TGTGCCAGCAGCTCACCACCGGACAAGGTTTCCTACAATGAGCAGTACTTC; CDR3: CASSSPPDKVSYNEQYF
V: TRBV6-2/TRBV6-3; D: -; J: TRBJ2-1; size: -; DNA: TGTGCCAGCAGTTACCCAGCAGGGCGGTCCTACAATGAGCAGTTCTTC; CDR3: CASSYPAGRSYNEQFF
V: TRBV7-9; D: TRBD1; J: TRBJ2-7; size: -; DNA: TGTGCCAGCAGCTCCCCAAGGGGACAGACCTTCTACGAGCAGTACTTC; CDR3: CASSSPRGQTFYEQYF
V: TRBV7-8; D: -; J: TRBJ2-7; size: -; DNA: TGTGCCAGCAGCTTAGCGCTGGAGACGTCTTCCTACGAGCAGTACTTC; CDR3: CASSLALETSSYEQYF
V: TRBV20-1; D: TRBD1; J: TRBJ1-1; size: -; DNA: TGCAGTGCTAGAGATCTAGCAGGGGGAACTGAAGCTTTCTTT; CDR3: CSARDLAGGTEAFF
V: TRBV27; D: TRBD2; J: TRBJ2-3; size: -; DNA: TGTGCCAGCAGTTTAAATCGACTAGCGGTCTCCACAGATACGCAGTATTTT; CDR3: CASSLNRLAVSTDTQYF
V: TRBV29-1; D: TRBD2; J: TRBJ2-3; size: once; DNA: TGCAGCGGCCAGCGGGGGGGAGCCTATACGCAGTATTTT; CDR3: CSGQRGGAYTQYF
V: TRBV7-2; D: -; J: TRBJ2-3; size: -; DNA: TGTGCCAGCAGCCCCGGGGCAGGACGGAAGCAGTATTTT; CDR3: CASSPGAGRKQYF
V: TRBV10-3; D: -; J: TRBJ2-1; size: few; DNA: TGTGCCGTGAAGGACCAGCAGGGGACCAAGGGCTCCTACAATGAGCAGTTCTTC; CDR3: CAVKDQQGTKGSYNEQFF
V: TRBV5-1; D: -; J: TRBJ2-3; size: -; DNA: TGCGCCAGTGCGCCAGCGCTAAACACAGATACGCAGTATTTT; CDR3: CASAPALNTDTQYF
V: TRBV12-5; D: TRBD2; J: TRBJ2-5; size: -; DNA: TGTGCTAGTGGCTGGGGTGGGGGGGGAGTTAGCAAGACCCAGTACTTC; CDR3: CASGWGGGGVSKTQYF
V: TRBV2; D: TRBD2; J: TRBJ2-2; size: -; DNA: TGTGCCAGCAGCCCAACTAGCGGGGGTTACACCGGGGAGCTGTTTTTT; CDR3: CASSPTSGGYTGELFF
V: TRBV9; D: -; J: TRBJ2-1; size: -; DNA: TGTGCCAGCAGTGCATTTTTCACGGGGGAGCAGTTCTTC; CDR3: CASSAFFTGEQFF
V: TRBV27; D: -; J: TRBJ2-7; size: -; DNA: TGTGCCTGCAGTCTCAGGGCCCACTACGAGCAGTACTTC; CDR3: CACSLRAHYEQYF
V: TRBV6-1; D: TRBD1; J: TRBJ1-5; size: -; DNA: TGTGCCAGCAGGGTCGACAGGGGACGCAATCAGCCCCAGCATTTT; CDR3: CASRVDRGRNQPQHF
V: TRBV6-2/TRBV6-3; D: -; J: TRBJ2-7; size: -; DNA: TGTGCCAGCAGTTACCAGGGTTTCGAGCAGTACTTC; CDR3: CASSYQGFEQYF
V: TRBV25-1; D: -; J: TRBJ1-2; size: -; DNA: TGTGCCAGCAGTGACCCAACTGTTAATGGCTACACCTTC; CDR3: CASSDPTVNGYTF
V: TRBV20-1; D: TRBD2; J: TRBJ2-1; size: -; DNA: TGCAGTGCTAGAGCCCCAGCGGGGGGAGGGGGTGAGCAGTTCTTC; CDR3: CSARAPAGGGGEQFF
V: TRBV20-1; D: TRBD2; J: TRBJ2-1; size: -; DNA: TGCAGTACTAGAGTAGCGGGGGACCCCAACAATGAGCAGTTCTTC; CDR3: CSTRVAGDPNNEQFF
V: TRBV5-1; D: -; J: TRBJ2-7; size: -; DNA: TGCGCCAGCAGCTTGGCCGGCGAGGGCCCCCTCTACGAGCAGTACTTC; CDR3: CASSLAGEGPLYEQYF
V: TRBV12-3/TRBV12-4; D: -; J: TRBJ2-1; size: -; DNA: TGTGCCAGCACCCGGGACTCTTACAATGAGCAGTTCTTC; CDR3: CASTRDSYNEQFF
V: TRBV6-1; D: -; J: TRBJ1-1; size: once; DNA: TGTGCCAGCAGTGAATCGACACTTGAAGCTTTCTTT; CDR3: CASSESTLEAFF
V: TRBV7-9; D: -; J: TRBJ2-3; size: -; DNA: TGTGCCAGCAGCTTAGTATTCACAGGGTCGGCAGATACGCAGTATTTT; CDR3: CASSLVFTGSADTQYF
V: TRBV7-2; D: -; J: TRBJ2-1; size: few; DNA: TGTGCCAGCAGCTCGGGGAGAATCGATGAGCAGTTCTTC; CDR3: CASSSGRIDEQFF
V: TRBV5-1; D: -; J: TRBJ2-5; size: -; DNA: TGCGCCAGCAGCTTGACAAGCCTTGGTAAAGAGACCCAGTACTTC; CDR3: CASSLTSLGKETQYF
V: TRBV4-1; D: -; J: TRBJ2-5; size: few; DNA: TGCGCCAGCAGCCAAGATCGGGGAGGACCCCACCAAGAGACCCAGTACTTC; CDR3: CASSQDRGGPHQETQYF
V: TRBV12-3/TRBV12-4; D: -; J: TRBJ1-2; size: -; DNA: TGTGCCAGCAGTTTATCAATTCCGGGACATGCTGGCTACACCTTC; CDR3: CASSLSIPGHAGYTF
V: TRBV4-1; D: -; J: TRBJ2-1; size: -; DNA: TGCGCCAGCAGCCAGAATTCCCAGGGTTCCAATGAGCAGTTCTTC; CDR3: CASSQNSQGSNEQFF
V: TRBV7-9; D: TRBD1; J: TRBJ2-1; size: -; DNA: TGTGCCAGCAGCTTAGGATTTGGGACAGGGGGCTATGAGCAGTTCTTC; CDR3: CASSLGFGTGGYEQFF
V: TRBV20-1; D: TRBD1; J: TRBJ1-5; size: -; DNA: TGCAGTGCTAGAGTCCAGACAGGGAATCAGCCCCAGCATTTT; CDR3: CSARVQTGNQPQHF
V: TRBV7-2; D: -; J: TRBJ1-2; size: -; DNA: TGTGCCACCGACGGGGGTTGGGATGGCTACACCTTC; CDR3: CATDGGWDGYTF
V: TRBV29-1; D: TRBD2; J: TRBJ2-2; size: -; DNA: TGCAGCGTTACGGGACTAGCTCCGAACACCGGGGAGCTGTTTTTT; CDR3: CSVTGLAPNTGELFF
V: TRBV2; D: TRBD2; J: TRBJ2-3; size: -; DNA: TGTGCCAGCAGCCCTTCAAGCGGGGCTAGCACAGATACGCAGTATTTT; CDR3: CASSPSSGASTDTQYF
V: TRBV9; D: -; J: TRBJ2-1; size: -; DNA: TGTGCCAGCAGCGTAGGGGGGGATTTTGATAAGAATGAGCAGTTCTTC; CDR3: CASSVGGDFDKNEQFF
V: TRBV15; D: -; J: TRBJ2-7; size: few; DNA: TGTGCCACCAGCAGAGAATCCGGGACAAGCTACGAGCAGTACTTC; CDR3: CATSRESGTSYEQYF
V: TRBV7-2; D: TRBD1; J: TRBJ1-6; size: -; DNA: TGTGCCAGCAGCCGCCGGGACAGGGGGACCCTCTATAATTCACCCCTCCACTTT; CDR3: CASSRRDRGTLYNSPLHF
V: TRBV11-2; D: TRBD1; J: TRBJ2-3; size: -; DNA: TGTGCCAGCAGTAAAGACAGGGTAATAGATACGCAGTATTTT; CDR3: CASSKDRVIDTQYF
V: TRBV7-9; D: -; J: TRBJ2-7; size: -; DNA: TGTGCCAGCAGCGCAGGGTTTGGCGAGCAGTACTTC; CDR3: CASSAGFGEQYF
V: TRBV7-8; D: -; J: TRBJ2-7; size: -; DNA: TGTGCCAGCAGCTCCCGAGACTCACCGTCCTACGAGCAGTACTTC; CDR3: CASSSRDSPSYEQYF